One and the same sample provided the 18 T cell receptor beta chains below, sequenced in a study of tissue T cells after allogeneic stem cell transplantation. The protocol was immunoSEQ multiplex PCR, while the TCRdb copy is restricted to in-frame clones and leaves out a portion. The sample yields about 48,000 clones, 73% seen once. The sequencing sample was made of sorted cells pooled from one or two spleens. The receptors originated from a pool of C57BL/6 mice in good health.

In the case of this clone: Mouse gene names and germline throughout. The CDR3 end lies 1 residue beyond the end of the read and is filled in from the germline J gene. This chain links TRBV16 with TRBJ2-5; 14 positions match TRBD2. V shed 5 bases and J 6 bases; nucleotides not matched to a gene: 7. Per the germline V gene, CDR1 is SGHSA and CDR2 is FRNQAP. The CDR3 length is 16 residues. The CDR3 bases that were read are TGTGCAAGCAGCCGGGACTGGGGGGGCGCAGGGGACACCCAGTAC. Amino acids: CASSRDWGGAGDTQY. The entire CDR3 sequence reads CASSRDWGGAGDTQYF.

Points on this clone: The gene names here belong to mouse. The read falls 1 residue short of the CDR3 end, and the missing part is taken from the germline J gene. V gene TRBV15 combines with J gene TRBJ1-1, with TRBD1 as a possible D gene (5 bases). Trimming pared 6 bases from V and 2 bases from J, leaving 7 bases between. The CDR3 totals 12 residues. CDR1 SGHND and CDR2 FRSKSL come from the germline V gene. CDR3 residues: CASSRDNTEVFF. CDR3 DNA, as far as it was read: TGTGCCAGCAGCCGGGACAACACAGAAGTCTTC. Drawing the rest from reference TRBV15 and TRBJ1-1, the complete variable domain is DAGVTQTPRHEVAEKGQTIILKCEPVSGHNDLFWYRQTKIQGLELLSYFRSKSLMEDGGAFKDRFKAEMLNSSFSTLKIQPTEPKDSAVYLCASSRDNTEVFFGKGTRLTVV.

Concerning this clone itself: The listed genes are named as in mouse. The read terminates 1 residue before the CDR3 end, so the remaining end is supplied by the germline J gene. The genes are TRBV13-3 and TRBJ1-3; a weak D match, TRBD1 (5 bases). Looked up from germline, CDR1 is NNHDY and CDR2 is SYVADS. The CDR3 contains 16 residues. V lost 4 bases and J lost 0, with 14 bases in between. CDR3 loop: CASSLGTDNSGNTLYF. The covered CDR3 bases are TGTGCCAGCAGTCTTGGGACCGATAATTCTGGAAATACGCTCTAT.

In the case of this clone: Gene names and germline refer to mouse. The missing CDR3 end, 1 residue past where the read stops, is filled in from the germline J gene. J is TRBJ2-3 and V is TRBV13-2, with 8 bases identical to TRBD2. Trimming removed 3 bases from V and 0 bases from J; junction bases left unmatched: 12. The CDR3 contains 18 residues. CDR1 NNHNN and CDR2 SYGAGS come from the germline V gene (reference sequence). The part of the CDR3 DNA that was read is TGTGCCAGCGGTGGAGGACTGGGAGAAAGGAGTAGTGCAGAAACGCTGTAT. It codes for CASGGGLGERSSAETLY. The full CDR3 protein is CASGGGLGERSSAETLYF.

As to this clone: These gene names are mouse names. The read comes to an end 1 residue before the CDR3 does, leaving the germline J gene to fill in the end. The chain uses TRBV2 and TRBJ1-4, with D perhaps TRBD1 (6 bases). Trimming took off 2 bases at V and 4 bases at J, with 11 bases between the two ends. This CDR3 has 15 residues. Per germline, CDR1 LGHNA and CDR2 YSYQKL. Incomplete CDR3 DNA: TGTGCCAGCAGCCAACCGGGACACATCAACGAAAGATTATTT. As protein: CASSQPGHINERLF. The CDR3, in full, reads CASSQPGHINERLFF.

Concerning this clone: Genes here carry mouse names. The CDR3 extends 1 residue past the end of the read, so its final part is completed from the germline J gene. The V call is TRBV31, the J call TRBJ2-4; TRBD2 agrees at 8 bases. V shed 0 bases and J 0 bases; nucleotides not matched to a gene: 2. Germline V lookup: CDR1 GKSSPN, CDR2 SITVG. CDR3 length: 15 amino acids. The sequenced CDR3 bases are TGTGCCTGGAGTCTAACTGGGGGTAGTCAAAACACCTTGTAC. This codes for CAWSLTGGSQNTLY. The whole CDR3 region reads CAWSLTGGSQNTLYF.

To note about this clone: Gene names denote mouse genes. The read gets to within 1 residue of the CDR3 end, and the germline J gene fills in the rest. The V and J genes are TRBV3 and TRBJ2-7; 12 positions match TRBD2. The J segment lost 0 bases and the V segment lost 4 bases, leaving 4 bases of the junction unmatched. The CDR3 runs to 16 residues. CDR1 SNHLY and CDR2 FYNGKV come from the germline V gene (reference sequence). The CDR3 bases that were read are TGTGCCAGCAGCTCCTGGACTGGGGGGGACTCCTATGAACAGTAC. Its protein is CASSSWTGGDSYEQY. The whole CDR3 protein is CASSSWTGGDSYEQYF.

Comment on this clone: Mouse gene names apply. The CDR3 end is not reached by the read, which stops 1 residue before it; the germline J gene fills it in. This sequence joins TRBV13-2 and TRBJ2-5, with a tentative D call TRBD1 (6 bases). The ends were cut back, 4 bases at V and 1 base at J, with 13 bases in the middle. In germline, CDR1 is NNHNN, CDR2 SYGAGS (reference sequence). This CDR3 comprises 15 residues. CDR3 DNA (partial): TGTGCCAGCGGTCCGACAGGAGGGGACCAAGACACCCAGTAC. This sequence encodes CASGPTGGDQDTQY. The CDR3, in full, reads CASGPTGGDQDTQYF.

On this clone: The germline and genes are mouse ones. The sequenced fragment ends 1 residue before the CDR3 boundary, so the rest is inferred from the germline J gene. The chain links TRBV13-3 to TRBJ2-3, with TRBD2 identical over 10 bases. V gave up 5 bases and J gave up 0 bases; unmatched junction bases: 3. Germline loops: CDR1 NNHDY, CDR2 SYVADS. The CDR3 loop spans 15 amino acids. The CDR3 bases that were read are TGTGCCAGCAGCCGGACTGGGGGTAGTGCAGAAACGCTGTAT. As protein: CASSRTGGSAETLY. The entire CDR3 protein is CASSRTGGSAETLYF.

In regard to this clone: Mouse names are used for the genes. The observed sequence ends 1 residue before the CDR3 terminus, with the missing tail filled in from the germline J gene. V gene TRBV2 combines with J gene TRBJ2-1; D ambiguous. This CDR3 is built from 16 residues. Per germline, CDR1 LGHNA and CDR2 YSYQKL. Trimming pared 0 bases from V and 1 base from J, leaving 10 bases between. The CDR3 is CASSQERRENYAEQFF. The covered CDR3 bases are TGTGCCAGCAGCCAAGAACGACGGGAAAACTATGCTGAGCAGTTC.

About this clone: The genes and germline here are from mouse. Read data end 1 residue before the CDR3 end; the end is taken from the germline J gene. The rearrangement uses TRBV14 and TRBJ2-3; no firm D call. The V gene's germline CDR1 is SGHDT and CDR2 FRDEAV. V was pared by 2 bases and J by 0 bases, with 7 bases between. The CDR3 spans 14 residues. The CDR3 DNA, read in part, is TGTGCCAGCAGTTTGGGCAGTAGTGCAGAAACGCTGTAT. It encodes CASSLGSSAETLY. The full-length CDR3 reads as CASSLGSSAETLYF.

With respect to this clone: These gene names are mouse names. Read data end 1 residue before the CDR3 end; the end is taken from the germline J gene. This chain links TRBV5 with TRBJ2-1; 8 positions agree with TRBD1. The CDR3 covers 14 residues. CDR1 is LGHNA and CDR2 is YNLKQL in the germline V gene (reference sequence). V gave up 3 bases and J gave up 7 bases; unmatched junction bases: 5. CDR3 DNA, as far as it was read: TGTGCCAGCAGCCAGAGACAGGGGAGAGCTGAGCAGTTC. Translated: CASSQRQGRAEQF. The full CDR3 protein reads CASSQRQGRAEQFF.

This clone appeared a few times. The germline and genes are mouse ones. The read ends 1 residue early relative to the CDR3; the germline J gene fills the gap. The chain has TRBV16 and TRBJ2-5; no firm D call. Trimming stripped 0 bases from V and 2 bases from J, with 6 bases between. CDR1 is SGHSA and CDR2 is FRNQAP in the germline V gene. CDR3 length: 14 residues. The CDR3 bases that were read are TGTGCAAGCAGCTTAGATCCCAGCCAAGACACCCAGTAC. This encodes CASSLDPSQDTQY. The CDR3 in full is CASSLDPSQDTQYF.

This clone came up a few times. Mouse names are used for the genes. Read data end 1 residue before the CDR3 end; the end is taken from the germline J gene. The chain recombines TRBV5 with TRBJ2-3; 10 positions match TRBD1. V trimming: 1 base; J trimming: 4 bases; junction bases outside the gene matches: 2. Germline V gene sequence: CDR1 LGHNA, CDR2 YNLKQL (reference sequence). This CDR3 region has 15 residues. The sequenced part of the CDR3 DNA is TGTGCCAGCAGCCAAGCGGGACAGGGGACAGAAACGCTGTAT. As protein: CASSQAGQGTETLY. The full-length CDR3 reads as CASSQAGQGTETLYF.

This clone was seen a handful of times. Germline and genes: mouse. The CDR3 end falls 1 residue outside the read, so it is completed with the germline J gene. The rearrangement links TRBV13-2 to TRBJ2-1; the D gene is possibly TRBD1 (6 bases). Trimming pared 2 bases from V and 0 bases from J, leaving 6 bases between. CDR3 length equals 14 residues. The V gene's germline CDR1 is NNHNN and CDR2 SYGAGS (reference sequence). The DNA read from the CDR3 is TGTGCCAGCGGTGAACAGGGTAACTATGCTGAGCAGTTC. This translates into CASGEQGNYAEQF. The entire CDR3 is CASGEQGNYAEQFF.

On this clone itself: Gene names and germline refer to mouse. Read coverage stops 1 residue before the CDR3 terminus; the germline J gene supplies the remainder. The chain recombines TRBV29 with TRBJ2-3; a weak D match, TRBD2 (7 bases). Germline values: CDR1 MSHET, CDR2 SYDVDS. CDR3 length: 16 residues. V gave up 0 bases and J gave up 0 bases, with 10 bases separating them. Here the CDR3 reads CASSLSLGASAETLYF. The sequenced CDR3 bases are TGTGCTAGCAGTTTATCCCTGGGGGCTAGTGCAGAAACGCTGTAT.

With respect to this clone: Gene names are the mouse ones. The CDR3 end lies 1 residue beyond the end of the read and is filled in from the germline J gene. J is TRBJ2-5 and V is TRBV5; D is unresolved. Germline V gene lookup returns CDR1 LGHNA and CDR2 YNLKQL (reference sequence). This CDR3 has 13 amino acids. V lost 0 bases and J lost 1, with 2 bases in between. CDR3 region: CASSQEDQDTQYF. The sequenced part of the CDR3 DNA is TGTGCCAGCAGCCAAGAAGACCAAGACACCCAGTAC.

Notes on this clone: Gene names denote mouse genes. The read terminates 1 residue before the CDR3 end, so the remaining end is supplied by the germline J gene. V and J are TRBV19 and TRBJ2-7; 14 bases line up with TRBD2. The CDR3 extends over 15 amino acids. Germline trimming cut 5 bases from V and 7 bases from J; bases unmatched to any gene: 8. Germline CDR1 is FNHDT and CDR2 is SITEND (reference sequence). The CDR3 DNA, read in part, is TGTGCCAGCAGCACCGGGACTGGGGGGGCTGGGGAACAGTAC. Amino acids: CASSTGTGGAGEQY. The whole CDR3 reads CASSTGTGGAGEQYF. The whole variable domain, filled in from reference TRBV19 and TRBJ2-7, reads GGIITQTPKFLIGQEGQKLTLKCQQNFNHDTMYWYRQDSGKGLRLIYYSITENDLQKGDLSEGYDASREKKSSFSLTVTSAQKNEMAVFLCASSTGTGGAGEQYFGPGTRLTVL.